Shown below are 19 T cell receptor beta chains from a single sample sequenced in a study of T cell responses to AZD1222 COVID-19 vaccine. Only in-frame clones appear in the TCRdb table, and some are missing; sequencing was by immunoSEQ multiplex PCR. The table records roughly 120,000 clones, 88% of them present only once. The sequenced sample was peripheral blood, obtained 28 days after the second AZD1222 dose. These receptors originate from an adult who received the AZD1222 COVID-19 vaccine.

In its sample, this clone was seen a few times. The V gene is TRBV2, the J gene TRBJ1-6; possible D gene TRBD1, 6 bases. The V and J ends lost 4 bases and 2 bases respectively, with 9 bases between them. The CDR3 consists of 15 residues. Germline assignment: CDR1 SNHLY and CDR2 FYNNEI. The CDR3: CASSGGGAYNSPLHF. CDR3 bases: TGTGCCAGCAGTGGCGGGGGCGCCTATAATTCACCCCTCCACTTT.

CDR3 coding DNA: TGTGCCAGTGGGGGACAGGGGGCGGCCTATGGCTACACCTTC. Translating gives CASGGQGAAYGYTF. The V call is TRBV6-5, the J call TRBJ1-2, with TRBD1 matching 12 bases. The CDR3 consists of 14 residues. Germline V gene data show CDR1 as MNHEY and CDR2 as SVGAGI. J was trimmed by 4 bases and V by 9 bases; bases with no gene match: 6.

V and J are TRBV6-5 and TRBJ1-5; a weak D match, TRBD1 (6 bases). Between the trimmed V and J ends, which lost 7 bases and 6 bases, there was a span of 16 bases. CDR3 size: 14 residues. Per germline, CDR1 MNHEY and CDR2 SVGAGI. The CDR3 bases are TGTGCCAGCACCCTTGGGGGGCCCAGTCAGCCCCAGCATTTT. This sequence encodes CASTLGGPSQPQHF.

The chain combines TRBV27 with TRBJ1-2; possible D gene TRBD1, 5 bases. The CDR3 has 14 residues. Trimming shortened V by 5 bases and J by 6 bases, and 16 bases separated the two germline ends. Looked up from germline, CDR1 is MNHEY and CDR2 is SMNVEV (reference sequence). In nucleotides, the CDR3 is TGTGCCAGCAGTAATACACGGGGGGTAAATGGCTACACCTTC. Protein product: CASSNTRGVNGYTF.

The J gene is TRBJ1-2, the V gene TRBV21-1. TRBV21-1 is classified as a pseudogene. This CDR3 is built from 15 residues. The CDR3 protein is CASSKEVEANYGYTF. CDR3 bases: TGTGCCAGCAGCAAAGAGGTCGAAGCTAACTATGGCTACACCTTC.

V is TRBV19 and J is TRBJ1-1, with TRBD1 matching over 9 bases. The ends lost 5 bases at V and 4 bases at J; junction bases unmatched: 14. The CDR3 runs to 17 residues. Germline CDR1 reads LNHDA; CDR2 reads SQIVND (reference sequence). CDR3 region: CASSEDRGDLKSTEAFF. The DNA for the CDR3 is TGTGCCAGTAGTGAAGACAGGGGGGACCTGAAGAGCACTGAAGCTTTCTTT.

The rearrangement joins TRBV3-1 (or the pseudogene TRBV3-2) to TRBJ1-1; perhaps TRBD1 as D (5 bases). Trimming removed 2 bases from V and 3 bases from J, with 10 bases in between. CDR1 is LGHDT, CDR2 YNNKEL, per germline (reference sequence). The CDR3 has 14 residues. The CDR3 DNA sequence: TGTGCCAGCAGCCAATTAGGAGGGGACACTGAAGCTTTCTTT. Amino acids: CASSQLGGDTEAFF.

This clone was counted a few times. CDR3 loop: CASSPFTGLAGGEQYF. CDR3 sequence (DNA): TGCGCCAGCAGCCCGTTTACGGGACTAGCGGGAGGCGAGCAGTACTTC. The genes are TRBV4-1 and TRBJ2-7; 15 nucleotides agree with TRBD2. V lost 4 bases and J lost 6; bases outside the gene matches: 7. Germline CDR1 is MGHRA and CDR2 is YSYEKL. The CDR3 has 16 amino acids.

The table lists this clone with a count of one. The chain joins TRBV20-1 to TRBJ1-1, with 11 bases identical to TRBD1. CDR1 is DFQATT and CDR2 is SNEGSKA in the germline V gene (reference sequence). This CDR3 region has 14 residues. After removal of 3 bases from V and 4 bases from J, the junction contained 4 bases not matched to a gene. The DNA for the CDR3 is TGCAGTGCTAGTGGGACAGGGGGGCCCACTGAAGCTTTCTTT. It encodes CSASGTGGPTEAFF.

The chain couples TRBV12-3 or TRBV12-4 to TRBJ1-1; no clear D gene. The CDR3 sequence is 12 residues long. V was cut by 7 bases and J by 7 bases, with 13 bases left in between. DNA for the CDR3: TGTGCCAGCACCCTCCTTTGGGATGAAGCTTTCTTT. Its protein is CASTLLWDEAFF.

The CDR3 sequence is CASSYRGGAGELFF. DNA of the CDR3: TGTGCCAGCAGTTACAGGGGAGGGGCCGGGGAGCTGTTTTTT. This rearrangement joins TRBV28 to TRBJ2-2; D may match TRBD1 or TRBD2 (7 bases each). The germline gives CDR1 MDHEN, CDR2 SYDVKM. Trimming took off 4 bases at V and 6 bases at J, with 12 bases between the two ends. This CDR3 is built from 14 residues.

The chain is built from TRBV24-1 and TRBJ2-2, with 7 bases matching TRBD1. The ends lost 1 base at V and 3 bases at J; junction bases unmatched: 4. CDR1 KGHDR and CDR2 SFDVKD come from the germline V gene. The CDR3 runs 16 residues. CDR3 in DNA: TGTGCCACCAGTGATTTCCGGGACAGACACACCGGGGAGCTGTTTTTT. Protein sequence: CATSDFRDRHTGELFF.

This chain connects TRBV28 to TRBJ2-3; 13 bases match TRBD2. CDR1 and CDR2 (germline): MDHEN, SYDVKM. Losses at the gene ends were 3 bases for V and 1 base for J; bases not matched to a gene: 10. This CDR3 region has 19 residues. The CDR3 loop is CASSFLTSGGAEGTDTQYF. The DNA for the CDR3 is TGTGCCAGCAGTTTCCTAACTAGCGGGGGGGCTGAGGGCACAGATACGCAGTATTTT. Full variable domain (outside the CDR3, taken from reference TRBV28 and TRBJ2-3): DVKVTQSSRYLVKRTGEKVFLECVQDMDHENMFWYRQDPGLGLRLIYFSYDVKMKEKGDIPEGYSVSREKKERFSLILESASTNQTSMYLCASSFLTSGGAEGTDTQYFGPGTRLTVL.

V and J are TRBV7-9 and TRBJ2-1; no clear D. CDR3 size: 9 residues. CDR1 and CDR2 from the germline V gene are SEHNR and FQNEAQ (reference sequence). Deletions cut 8 bases from V and 9 bases from J, with 5 bases between. The CDR3 nucleotides are TGTGCCAGCGAGGCTGAGCAGTTCTTC. Protein sequence: CASEAEQFF.

The sample holds one count of this clone. The chain is built from TRBV10-3 and TRBJ2-4; no definite D call. This CDR3 has 16 residues. Between the trimmed V and J ends, which lost 5 bases and 0 bases, there was a span of 14 bases. CDR1 is ENHRY, CDR2 SYGVKD, per germline. The CDR3 coding sequence is TGTGCCATCAGTTTCGGTCTAGAGGTAGCCAAAAACATTCAGTACTTC. It codes for CAISFGLEVAKNIQYF.

The rearrangement uses TRBV14 and TRBJ2-3; a possible D gene is TRBD1 (6 bases). The CDR3 totals 15 residues. Germline CDR1 is SGHDN and CDR2 is FVKESK. Trimming removed 3 bases at V and 10 bases at J, with 20 bases between. The CDR3 here is CASSHLRDTAIPQYF. As DNA, the CDR3 is TGTGCCAGCAGCCACCTCCGGGACACCGCGATACCGCAGTATTTT.

The chain recombines TRBV27 with TRBJ2-7; 8 positions agree with TRBD1. CDR3 length: 15 residues. Germline values: CDR1 MNHEY, CDR2 SMNVEV (reference sequence). Germline trimming cut 9 bases from V and 4 bases from J; bases unmatched to any gene: 14. CDR3 region: CASGALTGEDYEQYF. CDR3 nucleotide sequence: TGTGCCAGTGGAGCCTTGACAGGGGAGGATTACGAGCAGTACTTC.

This clone was seen only once. The chain has TRBV7-9 and TRBJ2-7; perhaps TRBD2 as D (5 bases). CDR1 and CDR2 (germline): SEHNR, FQNEAQ (reference sequence). The CDR3 has 16 residues. V was trimmed by 1 base and J by 1 base, leaving 14 bases between them. CDR3 in DNA: TGTGCCAGCAGCTTAGGTTCCGGGGTTATGTCCTACGAGCAGTACTTC. Its translation: CASSLGSGVMSYEQYF.

This chain links TRBV12-3 or TRBV12-4 with TRBJ1-2; weak D call: TRBD1 (5 bases). Trimming removed 5 bases from V and 3 bases from J, with 10 bases in between. The CDR3 is 13 residues long. The CDR3 spells CASSLQGYYGYTF. The CDR3, as DNA: TGTGCCAGCAGTCTCCAGGGTTACTATGGCTACACCTTC.